Sequencing of this T cell receptor (beta chain) was carried out in a study of T cells in Graves' hyperthyroidism and ophthalmopathy (dated by TCRdb to the late 2010s). Background on the whole study: Peripheral blood was sampled at the time of initial diagnosis, prior to any treatment. To identify TCR V-J signatures that set the groups apart, the researchers used a discovery cohort of about a hundred patients, made up of roughly 45 with Graves' ophthalmopathy and 55 to 65 with stable Graves' hyperthyroidism. An independent validation cohort of fewer than 20 hyperthyroidism patients and about 15 patients who later progressed to ophthalmopathy tested prospective prediction of ophthalmopathy. The 95 to 100 discovery patients were randomly split 7:3 into training and test sets. Thyroid tissue and blood T-cell repertoires from about six Graves' hyperthyroidism patients were also compared in the study. Following sampling, methimazole starting at 30 mg daily was given to hyperthyroidism patients, and high-dose intravenous methylprednisolone was given to ophthalmopathy patients. TCR Vbeta CDR3 sequencing of 140 or so peripheral blood samples (more than 40 ophthalmopathy, roughly 74 hyperthyroidism and roughly 17 progressor patients) is reported in the paper. Results and caveats for the whole study, not just this receptor: During validation, the model predicted progression to ophthalmopathy a median of about 5.9 months ahead of onset, with roughly 65% sensitivity and about 72% specificity. Sample size was not statistically predetermined, and blinding of investigators to group allocation was not performed. Blood samples also contained most of the expanded thyroid clonotypes (frequency above 0.001), which suggests that blood repertoires may reflect thyroid immune responses. Ophthalmopathy was separated from stable hyperthyroidism by a 13 V-J signature model, with around 90% sensitivity and about 84% specificity obtained in cross-validation and 80%/75% obtained in testing.

TCR beta CDR3 regions were amplified from RNA transcripts. The first round of RT-PCR for the TCR CDR3 was performed with the HTBI primer set and the Qiagen OneStep RT-PCR kit. The libraries were constructed in a second round of multiplex PCR and then size-selected and purified. Libraries were sequenced paired-end with 100 bp reads on an Illumina HiSeq2000. The study's processing was this. SOAPnuke was used to process the raw data, with reads discarded if the reads contained adapters or uncalled bases, had a mean Phred below 15, or lacked an exact constant-primer or identifier match. COPE v1.2.5 was used to merge the high-quality paired reads, and each unique nucleotide sequence was defined as a clonotype. Clonotypes were aligned to IMGT TRBV, TRBD and TRBJ reference segments using MiTCR v1.1. The analysis included only V-J combinations with a frequency above 0.0001, which together covered 99% to 99.2% of the repertoires. The TCS score was defined as the ratio of F50 (clonal expansion) to E x V (chaos), calculated using BLOSUM62-based TCRdist between CDR3 peptides within each V-J. Welch's t-statistics and random forest reduced just over 500 V-J features to 10 to 15, which were used in a naive Bayes classifier (R e1071). Starting from the raw public reads, TCRdb applied fastp trimming at Q25, assembled clones with MiXCR and retained in-frame beta chains. Every CDR3 protein is listed once, alongside the most common genes and DNA of its rows. These V and J calls derive from TCRdb rather than the authors' analysis. Present in this sample are 730,000 or so distinct CDR3 sequences, around a sixth of which were seen just once. The ten top clones hold roughly 17% of the sample.

Hyperthyroidism patients were aged 18 to 65 years and newly diagnosed, with disease duration of less than 2 months. Patients with uncontrolled infections, other autoimmune diseases, pregnancy or lactation were excluded. Diagnoses were based on clinical symptoms, serum thyroxine and TRAb, thyroid ultrasound and orbital computed tomography. For progressor patients, blood was drawn at the first diagnosis of hyperthyroidism, before any ophthalmopathy symptoms had appeared. PBMCs were isolated from roughly 10 ml of fresh peripheral blood by Ficoll-Paque density gradient centrifugation. Patients classed as progressors first received a Graves' hyperthyroidism diagnosis and then went on to develop ophthalmopathy during follow-up. Total RNA was extracted with Trizol reagent, and quality was checked on an Agilent 2100 Bioanalyzer. CDR1 and CDR2 are read off the germline V gene as MNHEY and SVGAGI. The CDR3 numbers 14 residues from cysteine through phenylalanine. Only the CDR3 DNA stays, 42 bases, in frame from base 1. V is cut back by 2 bases and J by 9 bases, with 3 bases in the junction unmatched.

This clonotype has just a few counts. Its recognized antigen is unknown. Base qualities are missing; no much larger clone stands one base away. The TCR comes from a woman aged 45-65 years with Graves' hyperthyroidism that later progressed to Graves' ophthalmopathy. Source material: blood. The chain is encoded by TRBV6-5 joined to TRBJ1-6, with TRBD1 identical over 8 junction bases. The DNA is TGTGCCAGCAGTTACAAAGGACAGGGTTCACCCCTCCACTTT. Its amino acids are CASSYKGQGSPLHF.